Presented here are 2 T cell receptor beta chains from one specimen sequenced in a study of T cell responses to AZD1222 COVID-19 vaccine. Assay used: immunoSEQ multiplex PCR; TCRdb lists only in-frame clones, some missing. This table holds roughly 81,000 clones, around 85% found once. The input for sequencing was peripheral blood, taken on day 0 of AZD1222 vaccination. These receptors originate from an adult in good health.

The chain carries TRBV12-5 and TRBJ2-1, with TRBD2 as a possible D gene (6 bases). Germline assignment: CDR1 LGHNT and CDR2 FRNRAP. V was trimmed by 0 bases and J by 4 bases, leaving 13 bases between them. The CDR3 extends over 16 amino acids. CDR3 DNA sequence: TGTGCTAGTGGTTTGGTGACGTCGGGAGCGTACAATGAGCAGTTCTTC. It yields the protein CASGLVTSGAYNEQFF. The full variable domain, with the rest looked up from reference TRBV12-5 and TRBJ2-1, is DARVTQTPRHKVTEMGQEVTMRCQPILGHNTVFWYRQTMMQGLELLAYFRNRAPLDDSGMPKDRFSAEMPDATLATLKIQPSEPRDSAVYFCASGLVTSGAYNEQFFGPGTRLTVL.

The rearrangement uses TRBV5-6 and TRBJ1-4; the D is unclear. CDR1 and CDR2 (germline): SGHDT, YYEEEE. The CDR3 runs to 14 residues. V lost 4 bases to trimming and J lost 8 bases, with 15 bases between them. The chain's CDR3 is CASSLFVVREKLFF. The CDR3 nucleotides read TGTGCCAGCAGCCTTTTTGTTGTTCGGGAAAAACTGTTTTTT. The variable domain in full, with the rest retrieved from reference TRBV5-6 and TRBJ1-4, is DAGVTQSPTHLIKTRGQQVTLRCSPKSGHDTVSWYQQALGQGPQFIFQYYEEEERQRGNFPDRFSGHQFPNYSSELNVNALLLGDSALYLCASSLFVVREKLFFGSGTQLSVL.